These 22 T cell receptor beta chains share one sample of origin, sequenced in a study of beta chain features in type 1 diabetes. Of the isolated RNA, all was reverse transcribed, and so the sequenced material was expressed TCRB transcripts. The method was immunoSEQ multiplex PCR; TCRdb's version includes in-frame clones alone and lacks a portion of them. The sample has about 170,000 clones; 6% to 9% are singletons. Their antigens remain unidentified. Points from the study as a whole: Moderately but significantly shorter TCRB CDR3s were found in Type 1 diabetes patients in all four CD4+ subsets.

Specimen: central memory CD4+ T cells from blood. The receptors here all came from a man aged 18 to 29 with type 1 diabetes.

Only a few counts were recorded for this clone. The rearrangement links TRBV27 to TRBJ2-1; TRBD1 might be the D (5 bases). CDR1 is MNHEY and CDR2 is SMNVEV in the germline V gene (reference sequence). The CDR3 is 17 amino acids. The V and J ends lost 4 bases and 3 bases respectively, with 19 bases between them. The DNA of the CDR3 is TGTGCCAGCAGTTCATCCCCTGACAGAACGCGCTACAATGAGCAGTTCTTC. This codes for CASSSSPDRTRYNEQFF.

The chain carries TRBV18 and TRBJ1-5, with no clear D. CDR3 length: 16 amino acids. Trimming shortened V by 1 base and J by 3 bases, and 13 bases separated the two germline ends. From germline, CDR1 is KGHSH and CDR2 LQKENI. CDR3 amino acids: CASSPRFSRNNQPQHF. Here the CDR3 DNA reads TGTGCCAGCTCACCACGATTTTCCAGGAACAATCAGCCCCAGCATTTT. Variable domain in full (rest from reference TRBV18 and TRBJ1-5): NAGVMQNPRHLVRRRGQEARLRCSPMKGHSHVYWYRQLPEEGLKFMVYLQKENIIDESGMPKERFSAEFPKEGPSILRIQQVVRGDSAAYFCASSPRFSRNNQPQHFGDGTRLSIL.

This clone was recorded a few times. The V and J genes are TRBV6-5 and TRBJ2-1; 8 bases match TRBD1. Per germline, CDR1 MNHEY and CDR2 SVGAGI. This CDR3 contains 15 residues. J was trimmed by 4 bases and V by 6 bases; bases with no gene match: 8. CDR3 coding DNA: TGTGCCAGCAGCCCCGGGACAGGAGATTACAATGAGCAGTTCTTC. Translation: CASSPGTGDYNEQFF.

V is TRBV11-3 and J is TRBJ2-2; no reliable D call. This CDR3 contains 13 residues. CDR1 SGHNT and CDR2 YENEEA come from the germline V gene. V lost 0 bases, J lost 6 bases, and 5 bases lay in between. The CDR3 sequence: CASSLDLSGELFF. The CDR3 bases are TGTGCCAGCAGCTTAGATCTATCCGGGGAGCTGTTTTTT.

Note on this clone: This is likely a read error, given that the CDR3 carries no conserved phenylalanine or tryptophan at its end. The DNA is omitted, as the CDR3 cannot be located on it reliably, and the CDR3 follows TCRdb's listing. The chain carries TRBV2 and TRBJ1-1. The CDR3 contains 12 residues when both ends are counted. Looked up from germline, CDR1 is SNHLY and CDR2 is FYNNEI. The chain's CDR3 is CASSEGFGGVVL.

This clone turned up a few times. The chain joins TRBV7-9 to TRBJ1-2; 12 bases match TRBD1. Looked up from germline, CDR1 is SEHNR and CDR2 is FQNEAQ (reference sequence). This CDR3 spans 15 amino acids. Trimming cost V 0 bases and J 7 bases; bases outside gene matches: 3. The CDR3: CASSLAGQGARGYTF. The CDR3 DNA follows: TGTGCCAGCAGCTTAGCGGGACAGGGGGCGCGTGGCTACACCTTC.

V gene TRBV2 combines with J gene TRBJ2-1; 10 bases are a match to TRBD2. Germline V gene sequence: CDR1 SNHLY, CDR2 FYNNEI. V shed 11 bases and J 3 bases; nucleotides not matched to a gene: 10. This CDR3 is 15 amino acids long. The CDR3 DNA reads TGTGCCTCCCGTGTGGCTAGCGGGAGCTACAATGAGCAGTTCTTC. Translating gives CASRVASGSYNEQFF.

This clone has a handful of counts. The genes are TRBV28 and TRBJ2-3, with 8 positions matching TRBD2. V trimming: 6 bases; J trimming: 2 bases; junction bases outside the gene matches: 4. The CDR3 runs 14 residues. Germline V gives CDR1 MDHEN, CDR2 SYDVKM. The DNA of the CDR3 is TGTGCCAGCAGGCAAGCGGGAGACACAGATACGCAGTATTTT. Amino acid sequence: CASRQAGDTDTQYF. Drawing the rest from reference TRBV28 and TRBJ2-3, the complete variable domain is DVKVTQSSRYLVKRTGEKVFLECVQDMDHENMFWYRQDPGLGLRLIYFSYDVKMKEKGDIPEGYSVSREKKERFSLILESASTNQTSMYLCASRQAGDTDTQYFGPGTRLTVL.

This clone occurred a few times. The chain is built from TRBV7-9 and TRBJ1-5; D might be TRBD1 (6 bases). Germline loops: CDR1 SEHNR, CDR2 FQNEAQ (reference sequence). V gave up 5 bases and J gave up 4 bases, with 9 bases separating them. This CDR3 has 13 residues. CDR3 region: CASSATGNQPQHF. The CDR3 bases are TGTGCCAGCAGCGCGACAGGTAATCAGCCCCAGCATTTT.

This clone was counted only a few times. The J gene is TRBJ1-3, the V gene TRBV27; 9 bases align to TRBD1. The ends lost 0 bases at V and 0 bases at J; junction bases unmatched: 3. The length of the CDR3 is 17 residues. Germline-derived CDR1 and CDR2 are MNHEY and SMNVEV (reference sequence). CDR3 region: CASSLSGQGHSGNTIYF. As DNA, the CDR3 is TGTGCCAGCAGTTTATCTGGACAGGGGCACTCTGGAAACACCATATATTTT.

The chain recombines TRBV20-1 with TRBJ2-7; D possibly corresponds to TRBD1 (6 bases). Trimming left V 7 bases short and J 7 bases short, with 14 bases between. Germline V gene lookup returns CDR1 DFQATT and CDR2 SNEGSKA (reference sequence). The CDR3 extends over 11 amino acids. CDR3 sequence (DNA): TGCAGTGTGCGCCCTAGGGGGGAGCAGTACTTC. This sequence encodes CSVRPRGEQYF.

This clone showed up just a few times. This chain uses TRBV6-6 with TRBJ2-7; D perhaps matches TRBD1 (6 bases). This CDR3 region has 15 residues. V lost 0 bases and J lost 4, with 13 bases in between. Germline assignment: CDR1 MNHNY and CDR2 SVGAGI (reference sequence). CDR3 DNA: TGTGCCAGCAGTTACTCGGCCGGGACACCGTACGAGCAGTACTTC. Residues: CASSYSAGTPYEQYF.

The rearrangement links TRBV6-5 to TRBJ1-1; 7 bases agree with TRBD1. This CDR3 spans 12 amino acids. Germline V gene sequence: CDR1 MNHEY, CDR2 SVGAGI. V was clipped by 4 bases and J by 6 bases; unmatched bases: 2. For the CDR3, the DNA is TGTGCCAGCAGTTTCGACAGGGCTGAAGCTTTCTTT. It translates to CASSFDRAEAFF.

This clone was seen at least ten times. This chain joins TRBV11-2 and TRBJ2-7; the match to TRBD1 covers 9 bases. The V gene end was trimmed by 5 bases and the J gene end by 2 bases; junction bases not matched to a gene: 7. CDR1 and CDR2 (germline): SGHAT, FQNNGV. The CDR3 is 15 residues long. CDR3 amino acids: CASSRGQGSPYEQYF. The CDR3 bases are TGTGCCAGCAGCCGAGGACAGGGGAGCCCCTACGAGCAGTACTTC.

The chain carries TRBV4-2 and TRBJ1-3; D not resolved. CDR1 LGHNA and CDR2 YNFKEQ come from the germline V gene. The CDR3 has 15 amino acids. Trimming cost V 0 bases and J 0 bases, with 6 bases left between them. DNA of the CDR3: TGTGCCAGCAGCCAAGACTCTTCCTCTGGAAACACCATATATTTT. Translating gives CASSQDSSSGNTIYF.

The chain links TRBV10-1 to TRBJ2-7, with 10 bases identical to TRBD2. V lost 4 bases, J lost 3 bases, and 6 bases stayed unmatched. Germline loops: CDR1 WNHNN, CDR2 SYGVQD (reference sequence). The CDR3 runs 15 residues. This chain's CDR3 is CASSGTSGGFYEQYF. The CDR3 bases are TGCGCCAGCAGTGGGACTAGCGGCGGTTTCTACGAGCAGTACTTC.

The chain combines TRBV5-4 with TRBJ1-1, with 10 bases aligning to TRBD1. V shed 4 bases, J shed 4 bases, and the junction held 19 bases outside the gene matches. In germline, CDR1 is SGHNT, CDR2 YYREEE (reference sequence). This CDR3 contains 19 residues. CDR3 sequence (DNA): TGTGCCAGCAGCCCTAAGGTTGCCGGGACAGGGGAAAGGAGCACTGAAGCTTTCTTT. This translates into CASSPKVAGTGERSTEAFF.

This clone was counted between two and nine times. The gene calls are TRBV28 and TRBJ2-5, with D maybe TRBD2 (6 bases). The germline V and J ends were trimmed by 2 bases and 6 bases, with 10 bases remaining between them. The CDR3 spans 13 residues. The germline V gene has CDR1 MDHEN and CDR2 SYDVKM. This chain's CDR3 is CASSLMGGQTQYF. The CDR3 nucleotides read TGTGCCAGCAGTTTAATGGGGGGACAGACCCAGTACTTC.

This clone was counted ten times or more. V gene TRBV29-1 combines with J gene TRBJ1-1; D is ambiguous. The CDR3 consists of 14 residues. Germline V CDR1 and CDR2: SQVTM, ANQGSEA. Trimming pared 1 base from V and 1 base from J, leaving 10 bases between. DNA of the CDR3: TGCAGCGTTGAAGTAGCGGTCAGGAACACTGAAGCTTTCTTT. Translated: CSVEVAVRNTEAFF.

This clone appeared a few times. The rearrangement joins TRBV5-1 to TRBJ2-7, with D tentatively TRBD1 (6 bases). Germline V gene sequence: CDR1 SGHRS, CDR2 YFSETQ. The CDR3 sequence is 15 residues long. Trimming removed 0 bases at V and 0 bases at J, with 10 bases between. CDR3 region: CASSLEGHVSYEQYF. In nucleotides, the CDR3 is TGCGCCAGCAGCTTGGAGGGACACGTCTCCTACGAGCAGTACTTC. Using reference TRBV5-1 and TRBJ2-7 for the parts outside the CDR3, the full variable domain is KAGVTQTPRYLIKTRGQQVTLSCSPISGHRSVSWYQQTPGQGLQFLFEYFSETQRNKGNFPGRFSGRQFSNSRSEMNVSTLELGDSALYLCASSLEGHVSYEQYFGPGTRLTVT.

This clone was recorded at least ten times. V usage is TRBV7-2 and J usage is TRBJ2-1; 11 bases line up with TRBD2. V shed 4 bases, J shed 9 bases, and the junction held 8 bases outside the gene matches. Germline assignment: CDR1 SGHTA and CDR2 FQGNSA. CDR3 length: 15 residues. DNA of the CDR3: TGTGCCAGCAGCTCAAGCGGGACTAGCGGCTTTGAGCAGTTCTTC. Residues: CASSSSGTSGFEQFF.

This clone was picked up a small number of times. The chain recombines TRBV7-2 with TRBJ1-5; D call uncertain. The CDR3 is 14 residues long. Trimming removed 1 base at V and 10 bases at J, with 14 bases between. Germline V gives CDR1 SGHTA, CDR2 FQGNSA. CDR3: CASSLEAKWAPQHF. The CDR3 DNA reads TGTGCCAGCAGCTTAGAGGCAAAATGGGCTCCCCAGCATTTT.